A single sample is the source of the 14 T cell receptor beta chains below, sequenced in a study of CD8 T cells in ankylosing spondylitis. Regarding the study as a whole: Seemingly distinctive of ankylosing spondylitis blood was a TCR beta motif formed by eight highly homologous variants.

No cognate antigen is known for these TCRs. From the 5' RACE reads, TCRdb called clonotypes with MiXCR, one entry per CDR3 protein. The sample lists more than 250,000 distinct CDR3 sequences, less than 9.5% seen once, with approximately 15% in the top ten. Sequencing was carried out using blood, either unsorted or a sorted T cell fraction (not recorded which). These TCRs come from a male donor with ankylosing spondylitis.

This clonotype has more than one count but fewer than ten. V and J are TRBV20-1 and TRBJ1-4; D is ambiguous. CDR1 DFQATT and CDR2 SNEGSKA come from the germline V gene (reference sequence). Trimming cost V 1 base and J 8 bases, with 23 bases left between them. The CDR3 runs to 17 residues. The chain's CDR3 is CSARAPNVRPELEKLFF. Written as DNA, the CDR3 is TGCAGTGCTAGAGCGCCCAATGTAAGACCCGAGCTAGAAAAACTGTTTTTT.

V is TRBV29-1 and J is TRBJ1-5; D may be TRBD1 (5 bases). This CDR3 is 13 amino acids long. The V gene's germline CDR1 is SQVTM and CDR2 ANQGSEA. Trimming left V 4 bases short and J 3 bases short, with 10 bases between. The CDR3 is CSVVYGANQPQHF. CDR3 nucleotide sequence: TGCAGCGTTGTGTATGGGGCCAATCAGCCCCAGCATTTT.

This clonotype came up a few times. The CDR3 is CASRPRDRVLAGLETQYF. As DNA, the CDR3 is TGTGCCAGCAGGCCACGGGACAGGGTGCTAGCGGGATTGGAGACCCAGTACTTC. The chain joins TRBV5-4 to TRBJ2-5; D might be TRBD1 or TRBD2, each matching 9 bases. CDR1 and CDR2 (germline): SGHNT, YYREEE (reference sequence). Deletions cut 5 bases from V and 5 bases from J, with 28 bases between. This CDR3 has 18 amino acids. Looking up the rest from reference TRBV5-4 and TRBJ2-5 gives the full variable domain: ETGVTQSPTHLIKTRGQQVTLRCSSQSGHNTVSWYQQALGQGPQFIFQYYREEENGRGNFPPRFSGLQFPNYSSELNVNALELDDSALYLCASRPRDRVLAGLETQYFGPGTRLLVL.

The rearrangement uses TRBV11-1 and TRBJ1-2; no firm D call. V was shortened by 2 bases and J by 6 bases, with 25 bases between the two germline ends. Germline V CDR1 and CDR2: SGHAT, FQDESV (reference sequence). The CDR3 totals 18 residues. In nucleotides, the CDR3 is TGTGCCAGCAGCTTAAGTTTTCGGGAGACTTTCCCCAGTGATGGCTACACCTTC. Encoded protein: CASSLSFRETFPSDGYTF.

This clonotype was seen ten or more times. The V gene is TRBV7-8, the J gene TRBJ2-5, with 11 bases that match TRBD2. The germline gives CDR1 SGHVS, CDR2 FQNEAQ. The trim removed 4 bases at V and 4 bases at J, leaving 8 bases unmatched. The length of the CDR3 is 16 residues. The CDR3 DNA sequence: TGTGCCAGCAGCTCCGTCGTAGCGGGAGGGGGAGAGACCCAGTACTTC. It yields the protein CASSSVVAGGGETQYF.

This clonotype was picked up a small number of times. V usage is TRBV20-1 and J usage is TRBJ1-1, with TRBD1 identical over 10 bases. CDR1 is DFQATT and CDR2 is SNEGSKA in the germline V gene (reference sequence). The V and J ends lost 3 bases and 11 bases, in that order; junction bases with no gene match: 12. CDR3 length equals 14 residues. The CDR3 is CSASGDRGPGGAFF. In DNA, the CDR3 is TGCAGTGCTAGTGGCGACAGGGGGCCGGGGGGGGCTTTCTTT.

Only a few counts were recorded for this clonotype. The rearrangement uses TRBV13 and TRBJ2-6; 11 nucleotides line up with TRBD2. CDR3 length: 18 amino acids. Trimming took 4 bases from V and 0 from J; bases not matched to a gene: 5. The V gene's germline CDR1 is PRHDT and CDR2 FYEKMQ (reference sequence). The CDR3 DNA is TGTGCCAGCAGCTACGCTAGCGGGAGGTACTCTGGGGCCAACGTCCTGACTTTC. It codes for CASSYASGRYSGANVLTF.

At least ten counts were recorded for this clonotype. The chain combines TRBV5-1 with TRBJ2-1; TRBD2 matches at 8 bases. The germline V gene encodes CDR1 SGHRS and CDR2 YFSETQ. This CDR3 spans 12 amino acids. Germline trimming cut 2 bases from V and 9 bases from J; bases unmatched to any gene: 1. CDR3 amino acids: CASSLAGVEQFF. The CDR3 DNA reads as TGCGCCAGCAGCTTAGCGGGAGTTGAGCAGTTCTTC.

This clonotype was found many times. The chain has TRBV6-2 or TRBV6-3 and TRBJ1-1, with D possibly TRBD1 on 5 matching bases. The CDR3 contains 15 residues. Germline CDR1 is MNHEY and CDR2 is SVGEGT. Trimming pared 7 bases from V and 6 bases from J, leaving 21 bases between. The CDR3: CASNRDAGWGAEAFF. The CDR3 DNA follows: TGTGCCAGCAATCGGGACGCCGGCTGGGGCGCTGAAGCTTTCTTT.

In the case of this clonotype: This could be a read error, since a much larger clone is one nucleotide away. The J gene is TRBJ1-5, the V gene TRBV21-1; the table assigns TRBD1, which was not confirmed against the DNA. TRBV21-1 is assigned pseudogene status. The CDR3 spans 22 residues. CDR3 sequence: CATSKESREGGPIVDSNQPQHF. CDR3 coding DNA: TGTGCCACCAGCAAAGAGAGCCGGGAAGGAGGACCCATAGTCGATAGCAATCAGCCCCAGCATTTT.

This chain joins TRBV20-1 and TRBJ2-5, with 7 bases identical to TRBD2. CDR1 is DFQATT and CDR2 is SNEGSKA in the germline V gene (reference sequence). This CDR3 is 13 amino acids long. The ends lost 4 bases at V and 5 bases at J; junction bases unmatched: 7. CDR3 DNA: TGCAGTGCTAAGGGCGGGAGTATCGAGACCCAGTACTTC. Residues: CSAKGGSIETQYF.

This clonotype was recorded many times. The chain carries TRBV5-1 and TRBJ2-7, with TRBD2 matching 13 bases. The CDR3 is made up of 13 amino acids. The germline gives CDR1 SGHRS, CDR2 YFSETQ. V shed 0 bases, J shed 11 bases, and the junction held 2 bases outside the gene matches. CDR3: CASSLGTSGREYF. In DNA, the CDR3 is TGCGCCAGCAGCTTGGGGACTAGCGGGAGAGAGTACTTC.

The rearrangement uses TRBV6-2 or TRBV6-3 and TRBJ1-5; 7 bases map to TRBD1. Germline-derived CDR1 and CDR2 are MNHEY and SVGEGT. This CDR3 comprises 15 residues. Trimming at V came to 2 bases and at J to 7 bases, leaving 8 bases not matched to a gene. CDR3: CASSYRGRGRQPQHF. As DNA, the CDR3 is TGTGCCAGCAGTTACCGGGGCAGGGGGAGGCAGCCCCAGCATTTT.

This clonotype was seen a few times. The chain links TRBV7-9 to TRBJ2-1; a possible D gene is TRBD2 (5 bases). CDR3 length: 15 amino acids. Looked up from germline, CDR1 is SEHNR and CDR2 is FQNEAQ (reference sequence). V lost 5 bases to trimming and J lost 2 bases, with 13 bases between them. The CDR3: CASSPLSGAYNEQFF. The CDR3, as DNA: TGTGCCAGCAGCCCCTTGAGCGGAGCCTACAATGAGCAGTTCTTC.